The 29 T cell receptor beta chains below were found in one sample sequenced in a study of blood T cell repertoires in COVID-19. Method: immunoSEQ multiplex PCR; TCRdb's copy keeps in-frame clones and lacks some. Found here are approximately 130,000 clones, around 83% of them singletons; the top ten hold about a sixth. Source material: PBMCs or T cells enriched from blood (not recorded which). The source of these receptors is a man aged 25 to 40 who had recovered from COVID-19.

The chain links TRBV7-9 to TRBJ1-2; 12 positions agree with TRBD1. V lost 3 bases and J lost 3; bases outside the gene matches: 11. Germline CDR1 and CDR2: SEHNR and FQNEAQ (reference sequence). This CDR3 has 18 amino acids. CDR3 sequence (DNA): TGTGCCAGCAGCTTTTTCACGGGACAGGGGGCGCGGGACTATGGCTACACCTTC. Its translation is CASSFFTGQGARDYGYTF.

In this sample, this clone turned up once. This chain connects TRBV15 to TRBJ1-5, with D tentatively TRBD1 (6 bases). This CDR3 comprises 16 residues. Trimming removed 5 bases from V and 2 bases from J, with 16 bases in between. Germline-derived CDR1 and CDR2 are LNHNV and YYDKDF (reference sequence). The CDR3 is CATSEDRKVGNQPQHF. The CDR3 DNA sequence: TGTGCCACCAGCGAAGACAGGAAGGTAGGCAATCAGCCCCAGCATTTT.

CDR3 amino acids: CATSEGGGGPYNEQFF. The CDR3, as DNA: TGTGCCACCAGTGAAGGGGGGGGAGGTCCCTACAATGAGCAGTTCTTC. The genes are TRBV24-1 and TRBJ2-1, with D possibly being TRBD2 (7 bases). V lost 4 bases, J lost 2 bases, and 14 bases lay in between. The CDR3 is made up of 16 amino acids. Germline CDR1 KGHDR, CDR2 SFDVKD.

The genes are TRBV6-5 and TRBJ2-1, with D possibly TRBD2 on 6 matching bases. Germline values: CDR1 MNHEY, CDR2 SVGAGI. The germline V and J ends were trimmed by 5 bases and 9 bases, with 14 bases remaining between them. The CDR3 covers 13 residues. The DNA of the CDR3 is TGTGCCAGCAGTCGCCCGGGGGTCGGTGAGCAGTTCTTC. Its translation is CASSRPGVGEQFF.

The rearrangement joins TRBV24-1 to TRBJ2-2; D is possibly TRBD1 (6 bases). Germline V gene lookup returns CDR1 KGHDR and CDR2 SFDVKD. V was trimmed by 4 bases and J by 7 bases, leaving 12 bases between them. The CDR3 extends over 14 amino acids. DNA of the CDR3: TGTGCCACCAGTGACCCACAGGGACACGGGGAGCTGTTTTTT. Amino acids: CATSDPQGHGELFF.

The rearrangement uses TRBV5-6 and TRBJ2-3; 12 bases align to TRBD2. Germline loops: CDR1 SGHDT, CDR2 YYEEEE. This CDR3 comprises 17 residues. The V gene end was trimmed by 4 bases and the J gene end by 8 bases; junction bases not matched to a gene: 14. CDR3 nucleotide sequence: TGTGCCAGCAGCCTAGGCACTAGCGGGGGGCCTCTGGGTACGCAGTATTTT. This codes for CASSLGTSGGPLGTQYF.

This chain links TRBV7-9 with TRBJ2-5, with 7 bases fitting TRBD2. The V gene's germline CDR1 is SEHNR and CDR2 FQNEAQ (reference sequence). The length of the CDR3 is 16 residues. The J segment lost 5 bases and the V segment lost 3 bases, leaving 12 bases of the junction unmatched. The CDR3 bases are TGTGCCAGCAGCTTTTCGGGAGGAGTTAATTCGGAGACCCAGTACTTC. Translation: CASSFSGGVNSETQYF.

CDR3 in DNA: TGTGCCTCGTCGAGGTGGGACAGTGACACCGGGGAGCTGTTTTTT. Amino acid sequence: CASSRWDSDTGELFF. The V and J genes are TRBV27 and TRBJ2-2, with 7 bases lining up with TRBD1. Per the germline V gene, CDR1 is MNHEY and CDR2 is SMNVEV (reference sequence). CDR3 length equals 15 residues. Unmatched junction bases numbered 12, after V lost 11 bases and J lost 3 bases.

The rearrangement joins TRBV5-1 to TRBJ1-6; D is ambiguous. The CDR3 sequence is 16 residues long. The germline V and J ends were trimmed by 0 bases and 9 bases, with 16 bases remaining between them. Germline CDR1 is SGHRS and CDR2 is YFSETQ. The CDR3 sequence: CASSLAPGRVGSPLHF. The CDR3 region has the DNA TGCGCCAGCAGCTTGGCCCCCGGGCGGGTGGGTTCACCCCTCCACTTT.

This sequence joins TRBV19 and TRBJ2-3, with TRBD1 matching over 9 bases. With V trimmed by 10 bases and J by 2 bases, 7 bases remained unmatched. The germline gives CDR1 LNHDA, CDR2 SQIVND (reference sequence). CDR3 size: 14 residues. The CDR3 nucleotides are TGTGCCACAAACGACAGGGGGGACACAGATACGCAGTATTTT. Amino acid sequence: CATNDRGDTDTQYF.

The chain uses TRBV12-3 or TRBV12-4 and TRBJ2-3; D is unclear. V was trimmed by 4 bases and J by 2 bases, leaving 4 bases between them. CDR3 size: 12 residues. The CDR3 DNA reads TGTGCCAGCAGTTACTTCACAGATACGCAGTATTTT. Translating gives CASSYFTDTQYF.

The rearrangement links TRBV15 to TRBJ1-1; 9 positions match TRBD1. V lost 5 bases to trimming and J lost 5 bases; unmatched junction nucleotides: 15. The germline CDR1 and CDR2 sequences are LNHNV and YYDKDF (reference sequence). The CDR3 length is 17 residues. The CDR3 spells CATSPHELQGAGTEAFF. The CDR3 DNA is TGTGCCACCAGCCCCCACGAATTACAGGGGGCCGGGACTGAAGCTTTCTTT.

This clone was counted only a few times. The chain combines TRBV5-1 with TRBJ2-5; a weak D match, TRBD1 (6 bases). CDR1 and CDR2 (germline): SGHRS, YFSETQ. CDR3 length: 14 residues. V dropped 0 bases and J dropped 5 bases, with 11 bases sitting between them. The CDR3 loop is CASSLARGRETQYF. The CDR3 nucleotides read TGCGCCAGCAGCTTGGCCAGGGGACGGGAGACCCAGTACTTC.

This rearrangement joins TRBV7-9 to TRBJ2-5; 8 nucleotides agree with TRBD2. The CDR3 runs to 16 residues. CDR1 and CDR2 from the germline V gene are SEHNR and FQNEAQ (reference sequence). With 1 base clipped from V and 2 bases from J, the junction kept 6 bases outside the gene matches. This chain's CDR3 is CASSLVGGGTQETQYF. In nucleotides, the CDR3 is TGTGCCAGCAGCTTAGTTGGCGGGGGGACTCAAGAGACCCAGTACTTC.

The chain uses TRBV3-1 (or the pseudogene TRBV3-2) and TRBJ1-6, with D possibly matching TRBD1 (6 bases). Germline loops: CDR1 LGHDT, CDR2 YNNKEL (reference sequence). Trimming left V 7 bases short and J 5 bases short, with 12 bases between. CDR3 length: 14 residues. The CDR3 DNA reads TGTGCCAGCACCCTGGACAGTCATAATTCACCCCTCCACTTT. Protein product: CASTLDSHNSPLHF.

This chain joins TRBV12-3 or TRBV12-4 and TRBJ1-5, with no clear D. The CDR3 covers 12 residues. V lost 5 bases to trimming and J lost 7 bases, with 9 bases between them. The CDR3 spells CASSPPRQPQHF. For the CDR3, the DNA is TGTGCCAGCAGTCCGCCGCGGCAGCCCCAGCATTTT.

The chain combines TRBV3-1 (or the pseudogene TRBV3-2) with TRBJ2-5; 8 bases align to TRBD2. CDR1 LGHDT and CDR2 YNNKEL come from the germline V gene (reference sequence). Germline trimming cut 0 bases from V and 2 bases from J; bases unmatched to any gene: 11. This CDR3 contains 18 residues. The CDR3 DNA reads as TGTGCCAGCAGCCAAGATTCTGGTGGAGCGGGAGCTCAAGAGACCCAGTACTTC. Its protein product is CASSQDSGGAGAQETQYF.

The chain employs TRBV7-8 and TRBJ1-1, with D unresolved. V lost 4 bases, J lost 1 base, and 13 bases lay in between. Germline values: CDR1 SGHVS, CDR2 FQNEAQ. This CDR3 region has 15 residues. This chain's CDR3 is CASSSVGGPNTEAFF. CDR3 bases: TGTGCCAGCAGCTCCGTGGGAGGCCCGAACACTGAAGCTTTCTTT.

The chain has TRBV25-1 and TRBJ2-2; the match to TRBD2 covers 7 bases. Germline CDR1 MGHDK, CDR2 SYGVNS. Trimming cost V 7 bases and J 1 base; bases outside gene matches: 0. CDR3 length: 13 residues. In DNA, the CDR3 is TGTGCCAGCACTAGCGGGAACACCGGGGAGCTGTTTTTT. Translated, it gives CASTSGNTGELFF.

The CDR3 coding sequence is TGTGCCAGCAGCCAAGTCGACAGGAACACTGAAGCTTTCTTT. Amino acids: CASSQVDRNTEAFF. V gene TRBV3-1 (or the pseudogene TRBV3-2) combines with J gene TRBJ1-1, with D tentatively TRBD1 (5 bases). Germline CDR1 is LGHDT and CDR2 is YNNKEL (reference sequence). The CDR3 length is 14 residues. V was pared by 1 base and J by 1 base, with 7 bases between.

The chain carries TRBV7-6 and TRBJ1-1; TRBD1 might be the D (5 bases). The V gene lost 1 base and the J gene lost 0 bases, with 9 bases spanning the gap. Germline V gene lookup returns CDR1 SGHVS and CDR2 FNYEAQ. The CDR3 has 15 amino acids. The CDR3 DNA reads TGTGCCAGCAGCTTAGAAGGGGAAATGAACACTGAAGCTTTCTTT. Its translation is CASSLEGEMNTEAFF.

The chain couples TRBV7-9 to TRBJ2-5; TRBD1 matches 8 bases. V trimming: 3 bases; J trimming: 3 bases; junction bases outside the gene matches: 0. Germline V gene sequence: CDR1 SEHNR, CDR2 FQNEAQ (reference sequence). The CDR3 contains 13 residues. DNA for the CDR3: TGTGCCAGCAGCTTGGACAGGGAAGAGACCCAGTACTTC. Protein product: CASSLDREETQYF.

CDR3 in DNA: TGCGCCAGCGGGGACAGGGGTCCCCCCGGGGAGCTGTTTTTT. Its translation: CASGDRGPPGELFF. The chain combines TRBV5-1 with TRBJ2-2; 10 nucleotides align to TRBD1. Per germline, CDR1 SGHRS and CDR2 YFSETQ. With V trimmed by 7 bases and J by 6 bases, 6 bases remained unmatched. This CDR3 spans 14 amino acids.

The chain recombines TRBV21-1 with TRBJ1-4; TRBD1 was called by the table and not checked on the DNA. TRBV21-1 is given as a pseudogene. This CDR3 contains 16 residues. The CDR3: CASSVRQGKKCEKLFF. Here the CDR3 DNA reads TGTGCCAGCAGCGTCAGACAGGGGAAGAAGTGTGAAAAACTGTTTTTT.

The chain is built from TRBV7-9 and TRBJ2-3, with D perhaps TRBD2 (5 bases). The CDR3 consists of 15 residues. V lost 2 bases, J lost 2 bases, and 11 bases lay in between. Germline values: CDR1 SEHNR, CDR2 FQNEAQ (reference sequence). The DNA of the CDR3 is TGTGCCAGCAGCTTATCGTCGGGGAACACAGATACGCAGTATTTT. It specifies CASSLSSGNTDTQYF.

The rearrangement joins TRBV7-3 to TRBJ2-1, with 8 bases identical to TRBD2. From germline, CDR1 is SGHTA and CDR2 FQGTGA. The CDR3 runs to 16 residues. V was clipped by 5 bases and J by 8 bases; unmatched bases: 14. CDR3 protein: CASSPSGTSGGYEQFF. The CDR3 DNA sequence: TGTGCCAGCAGCCCTTCGGGGACTAGTGGGGGCTATGAGCAGTTCTTC.

This clone was observed once. This chain joins TRBV2 and TRBJ1-5; D remains ambiguous. This CDR3 is built from 14 residues. Germline V lookup: CDR1 SNHLY, CDR2 FYNNEI. The ends were cut back, 6 bases at V and 5 bases at J, with 14 bases in the middle. The CDR3 sequence is CASSGGNGYQPQHF. The CDR3 DNA sequence: TGTGCCAGCAGCGGAGGGAACGGGTATCAGCCCCAGCATTTT.

This clone was detected a few times. This chain connects TRBV18 to TRBJ2-5; a weak D match, TRBD2 (5 bases). Trimming took off 4 bases at V and 6 bases at J, with 15 bases between the two ends. Germline lookup yields CDR1 KGHSH and CDR2 LQKENI. The CDR3 is 14 amino acids. This chain's CDR3 is CASSRTLGEQTQYF. CDR3 in DNA: TGTGCCAGCTCACGTACCCTCGGGGAACAGACCCAGTACTTC.

The chain carries TRBV19 and TRBJ1-1, with D tentatively TRBD1 (6 bases). The V gene lost 5 bases and the J gene lost 5 bases, with 12 bases spanning the gap. The CDR3 length is 13 residues. CDR1 LNHDA and CDR2 SQIVND come from the germline V gene (reference sequence). CDR3 in amino acids: CASSLQGWTEAFF. DNA for the CDR3: TGTGCCAGTAGTTTACAGGGTTGGACTGAAGCTTTCTTT.